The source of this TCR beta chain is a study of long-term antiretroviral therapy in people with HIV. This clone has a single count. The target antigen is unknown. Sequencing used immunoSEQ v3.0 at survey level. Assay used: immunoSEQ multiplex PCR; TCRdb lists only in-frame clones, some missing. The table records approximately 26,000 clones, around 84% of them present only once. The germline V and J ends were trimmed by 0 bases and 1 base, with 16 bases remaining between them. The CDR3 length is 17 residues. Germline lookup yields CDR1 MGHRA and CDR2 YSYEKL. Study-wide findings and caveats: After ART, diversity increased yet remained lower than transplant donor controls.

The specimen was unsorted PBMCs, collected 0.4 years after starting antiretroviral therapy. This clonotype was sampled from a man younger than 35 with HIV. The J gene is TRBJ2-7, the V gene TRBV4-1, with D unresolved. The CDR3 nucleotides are TGCGCCAGCAGCCAAGATCCCGCCATCCTCTCATCCTACGAGCAGTACTTC. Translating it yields CASSQDPAILSSYEQYF.